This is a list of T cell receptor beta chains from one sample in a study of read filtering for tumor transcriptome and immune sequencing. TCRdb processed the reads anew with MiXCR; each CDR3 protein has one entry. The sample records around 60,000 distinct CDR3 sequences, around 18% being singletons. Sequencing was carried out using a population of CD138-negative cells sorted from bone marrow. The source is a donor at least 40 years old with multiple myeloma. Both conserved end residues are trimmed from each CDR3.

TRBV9	ASSATPGTAETQY
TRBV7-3	ASSPGPEHGDSETQY
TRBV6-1	ASSEAQRTGRTDTQY
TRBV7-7	ASSPGLEETQY
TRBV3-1	ASSQEGRGRETQY
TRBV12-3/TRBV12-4	ASSFPRGWEETQY
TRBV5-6	ASSLDRRRHNEQF
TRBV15	ATSRNRGDEETQY
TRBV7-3	ASSLTQNTEAF
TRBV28	ASSRETSGSN
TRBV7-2	ASSLELGTGYT
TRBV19	ASSIEPSGVEQY
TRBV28	ASSRRDRYSRY
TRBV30	AWTNTEAF
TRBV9	ASSPVGGRAPETQY
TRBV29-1	SVLGQANTGELF
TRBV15	ATARQGNEQF
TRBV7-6	ASSSAGGFKAETQY
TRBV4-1	ASSQVPGVNQPQH
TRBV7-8	ASSLGSSAPHEQF
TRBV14	ASSQEGMGKGTDTQY
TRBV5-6	ASSFTGTSNQPQH
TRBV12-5	ASGLVRGGSANEKLF
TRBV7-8	ASSSTPSVYEQY
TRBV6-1	ASSEGGWDTEAF
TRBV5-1	ASSTGLAGRGTDTQY
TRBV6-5	ASRRDGAGGYGYT
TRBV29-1	SSLGGGETQY
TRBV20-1	SAESNYGYT
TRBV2	ASSEQEGYNEKLF
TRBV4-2	ASSQDVGGGYTGELF
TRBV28	ASRGQGISTDTQY
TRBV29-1	SAGEGTYSNQPQH
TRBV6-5	ASSSASVRGVETQY
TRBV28	ASSLRERVNEQF
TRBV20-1	SARAGYEQY
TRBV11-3	ASSLDAGGPKTQY
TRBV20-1	SVHVRDDRETQY
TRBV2	ASQFGGSSYNEQF
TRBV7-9	ASSSEGNQPQH
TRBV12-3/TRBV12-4	ASSDDKQNIQY
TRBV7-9	ATQPGLPSYEQY
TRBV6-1	ASRGDRIRSNQPQH
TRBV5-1	ASSFSVTESTEAF
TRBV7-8	ASSWRVGVYGYT
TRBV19	ASSYSGSYNEQF
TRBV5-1	ASSLVPDNEQF
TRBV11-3	ASKDTAYEQY
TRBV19	ASSTGTSGREQF
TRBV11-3	ASGGDSPYNEQF
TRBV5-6	ASSLFRGEDTQY
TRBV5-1	ASSFLGQGAPHEQF
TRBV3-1	ASSLWTAAGELF
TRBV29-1	SVSAGRTYEQY
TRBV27	ASREDRGFRAF
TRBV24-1	ATSEQGPAGDEQL
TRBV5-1	ASSRELTDTQY
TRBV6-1	ASSDRPGTGVGNEQF
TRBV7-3	ASSSRYPGRADTQY